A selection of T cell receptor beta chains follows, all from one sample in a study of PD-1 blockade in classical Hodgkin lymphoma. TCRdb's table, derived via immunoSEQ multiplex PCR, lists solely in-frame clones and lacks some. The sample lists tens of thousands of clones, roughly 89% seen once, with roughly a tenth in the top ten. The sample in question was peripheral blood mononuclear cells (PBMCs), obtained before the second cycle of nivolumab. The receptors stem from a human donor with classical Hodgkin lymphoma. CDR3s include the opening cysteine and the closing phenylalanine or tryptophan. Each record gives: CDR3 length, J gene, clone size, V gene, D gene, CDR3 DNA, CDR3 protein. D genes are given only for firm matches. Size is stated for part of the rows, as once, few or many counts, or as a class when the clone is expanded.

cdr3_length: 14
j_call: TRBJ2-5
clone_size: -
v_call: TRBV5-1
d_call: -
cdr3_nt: TGCGCCAGCACCCCGGGGGGCCCGTCTGAGACCCAGTACTTC
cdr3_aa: CASTPGGPSETQYF

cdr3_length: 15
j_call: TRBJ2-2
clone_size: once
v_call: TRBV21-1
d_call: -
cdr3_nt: TGTGCCAGCATCCTCGAGCAGGGAAACACCGGGGAGCTGTTTTTT
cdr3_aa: CASILEQGNTGELFF

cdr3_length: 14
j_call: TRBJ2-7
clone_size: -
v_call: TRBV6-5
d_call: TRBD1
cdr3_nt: TGTGCCAGCAGTTCCCGGACAGGGGGCCTCGAGCAGTACTTC
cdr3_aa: CASSSRTGGLEQYF

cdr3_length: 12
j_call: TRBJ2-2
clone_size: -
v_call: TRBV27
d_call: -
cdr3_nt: TGTGCCAGCAGTCGGTACGGCGGGGAGCTGTTTTTT
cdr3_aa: CASSRYGGELFF

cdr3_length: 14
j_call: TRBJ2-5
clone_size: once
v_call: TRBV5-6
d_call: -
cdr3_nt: TGTGCCAGCAGCTTGGGGACGGTCCAAGAGACCCAGTACTTC
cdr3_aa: CASSLGTVQETQYF

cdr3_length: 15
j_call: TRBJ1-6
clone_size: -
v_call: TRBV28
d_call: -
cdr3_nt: TGTGCCAGCAGTTCCAGACAGCAATATAATTCACCCCTCCACTTT
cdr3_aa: CASSSRQQYNSPLHF

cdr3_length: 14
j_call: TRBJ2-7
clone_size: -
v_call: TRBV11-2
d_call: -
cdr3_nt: TGTGCCAGCAGCTCACCAGTCCCCCCCTACGAGCAGTACTTC
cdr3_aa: CASSSPVPPYEQYF

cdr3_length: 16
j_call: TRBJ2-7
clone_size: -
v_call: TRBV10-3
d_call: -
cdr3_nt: TGTGCCTCCCGGACAGTCACCACCGTCCCCTTTCACGAGCAGTACTTC
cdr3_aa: CASRTVTTVPFHEQYF

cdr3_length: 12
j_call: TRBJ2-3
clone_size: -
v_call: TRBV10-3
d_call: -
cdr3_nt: TGTGCCATCAGTGAGTCCGGAGATACGCAGTATTTT
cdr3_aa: CAISESGDTQYF

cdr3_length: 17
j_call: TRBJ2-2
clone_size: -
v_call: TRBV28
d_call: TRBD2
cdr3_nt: TGTGCCAGCAGTTTGGCGGGGGGCAGTCGGAACACCGGGGAGCTGTTTTTT
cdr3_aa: CASSLAGGSRNTGELFF

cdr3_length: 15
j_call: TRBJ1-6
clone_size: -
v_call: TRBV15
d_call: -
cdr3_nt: TGTGCCACCAGCAGAGATCGTAACAGTAATTCACCCCTCCACTTT
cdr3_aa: CATSRDRNSNSPLHF

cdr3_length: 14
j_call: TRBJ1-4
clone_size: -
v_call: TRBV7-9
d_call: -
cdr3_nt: TGTGCCAGCAGCACCCCGGGGGCAAATGAAAAACTGTTTTTT
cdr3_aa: CASSTPGANEKLFF

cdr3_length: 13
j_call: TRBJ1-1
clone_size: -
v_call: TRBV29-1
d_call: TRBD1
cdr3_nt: TGCAGCGTGGCCCAGGGGGTTGGCACTGAAGCTTTCTTT
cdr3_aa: CSVAQGVGTEAFF

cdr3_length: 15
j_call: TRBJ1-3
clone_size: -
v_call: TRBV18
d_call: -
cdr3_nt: TGTGCCAGCTCACCAAAGGCCGGGGCTGGAAACACCATATATTTT
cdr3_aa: CASSPKAGAGNTIYF

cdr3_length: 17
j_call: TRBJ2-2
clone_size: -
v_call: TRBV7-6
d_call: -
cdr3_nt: TGTGCCAGCCATACCCCGGGACATGGGACGAACACCGGGGAGCTGTTTTTT
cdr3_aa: CASHTPGHGTNTGELFF

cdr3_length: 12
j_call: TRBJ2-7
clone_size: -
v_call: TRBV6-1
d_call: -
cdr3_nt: TGTGCCAGCGGCGATACAGGGTTCGAGCAGTACTTC
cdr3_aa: CASGDTGFEQYF

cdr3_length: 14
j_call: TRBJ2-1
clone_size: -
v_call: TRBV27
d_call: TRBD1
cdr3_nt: TGTGCCAGCAGTCCAGGGACAGGGAGCAATGAGCAGTTCTTC
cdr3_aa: CASSPGTGSNEQFF

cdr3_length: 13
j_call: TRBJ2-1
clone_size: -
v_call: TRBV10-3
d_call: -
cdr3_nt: TGTGCCATCAGTGAGACTGTATACAATGAGCAGTTCTTC
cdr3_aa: CAISETVYNEQFF

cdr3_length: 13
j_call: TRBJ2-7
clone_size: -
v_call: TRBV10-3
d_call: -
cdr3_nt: TGTGCCATCCGAGTTGGGGGGGGCCACGAGCAGTACTTC
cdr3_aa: CAIRVGGGHEQYF

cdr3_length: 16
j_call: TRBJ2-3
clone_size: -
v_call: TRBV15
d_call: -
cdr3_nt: TGTGCCACCAGCAGAGATCTCGGCAGAAGCACAGATACGCAGTATTTT
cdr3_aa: CATSRDLGRSTDTQYF

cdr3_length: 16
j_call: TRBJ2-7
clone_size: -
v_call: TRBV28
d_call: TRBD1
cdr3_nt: TGTGCCAGCAGTTTTCCCGGGACAGGGGGTTTCTACGAGCAGTACTTC
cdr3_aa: CASSFPGTGGFYEQYF

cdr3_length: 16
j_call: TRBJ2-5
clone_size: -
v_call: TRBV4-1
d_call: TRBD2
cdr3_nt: TGCGCCAGCAGCCAAGGATGGGGGAGGGAGGAAGAGACCCAGTACTTC
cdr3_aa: CASSQGWGREEETQYF

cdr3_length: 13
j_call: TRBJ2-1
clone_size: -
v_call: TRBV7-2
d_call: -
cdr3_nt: TGTGCCAGCAGCTTATCAGGATACAATGAGCAGTTCTTC
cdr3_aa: CASSLSGYNEQFF

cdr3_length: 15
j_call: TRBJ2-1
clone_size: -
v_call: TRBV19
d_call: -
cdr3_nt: TGTGCCAGCATCGCGACACCAAACGGGTACAATGAGCAGTTCTTC
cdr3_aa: CASIATPNGYNEQFF

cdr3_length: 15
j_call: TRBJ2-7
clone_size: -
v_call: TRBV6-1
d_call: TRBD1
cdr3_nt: TGTGCCAGCAGTGCTGGCCCCGGACAGGCCTACGAGCAGTACTTC
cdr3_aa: CASSAGPGQAYEQYF

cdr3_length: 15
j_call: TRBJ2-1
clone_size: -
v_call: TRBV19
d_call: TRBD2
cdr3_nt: TGTGCCAGTAGTATAGGTCTAGCGGGGGCGAGTGAGCAGTTCTTC
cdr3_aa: CASSIGLAGASEQFF

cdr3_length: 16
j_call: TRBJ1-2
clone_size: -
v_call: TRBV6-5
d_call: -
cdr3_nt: TGTGCCAGCAGTTACTCGGGGGCGGAAACCTGGTATGGCTACACCTTC
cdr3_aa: CASSYSGAETWYGYTF

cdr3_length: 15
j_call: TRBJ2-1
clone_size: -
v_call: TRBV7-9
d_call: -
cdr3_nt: TGTGCCAGCAGCTTAGTTTCCTGGGGCTCGGAGGAGCAGTTCTTC
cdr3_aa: CASSLVSWGSEEQFF

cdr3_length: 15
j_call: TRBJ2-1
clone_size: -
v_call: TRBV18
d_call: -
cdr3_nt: TGTGCCAGCTCACCCCGCGGACAGCTCTACAATGAGCAGTTCTTC
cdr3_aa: CASSPRGQLYNEQFF

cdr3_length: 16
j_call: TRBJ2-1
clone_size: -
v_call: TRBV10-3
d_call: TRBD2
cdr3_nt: TGTGCCATCAGTGAGTCGGGGCTAGCGGGAGTCGATGAGCAGTTCTTC
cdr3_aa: CAISESGLAGVDEQFF

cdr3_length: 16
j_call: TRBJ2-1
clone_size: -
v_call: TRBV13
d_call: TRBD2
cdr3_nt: TGTGCCAGCAGAGACGGGACTAGCGGGTTGATGGGTGAGCAGTTCTTC
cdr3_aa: CASRDGTSGLMGEQFF

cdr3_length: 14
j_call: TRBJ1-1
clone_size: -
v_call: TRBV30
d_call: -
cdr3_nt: TGTGCCTGGAGTGTACGAGGGAAGGGGACTGAAGCTTTCTTT
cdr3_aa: CAWSVRGKGTEAFF

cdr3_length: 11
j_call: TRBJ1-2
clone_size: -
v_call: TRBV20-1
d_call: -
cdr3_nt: TGCAGTGCCCAACAGACAGACAGATACACCTTC
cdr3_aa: CSAQQTDRYTF

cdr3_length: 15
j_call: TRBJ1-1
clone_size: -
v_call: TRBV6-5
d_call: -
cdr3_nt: TGTGCCAGCAGTTCCAGGACAGCCGGGAACACTGAAGCTTTCTTT
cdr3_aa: CASSSRTAGNTEAFF

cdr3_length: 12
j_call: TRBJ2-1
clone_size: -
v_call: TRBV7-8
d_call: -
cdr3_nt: TGTGCCAGCAGCCGCCCAGTCAATGAGCAGTTCTTC
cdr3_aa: CASSRPVNEQFF

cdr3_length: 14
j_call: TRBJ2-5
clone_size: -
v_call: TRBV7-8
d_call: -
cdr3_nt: TGTGCCAGCAGCTTAGACCCTGGCCCGGAGACCCAGTACTTC
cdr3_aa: CASSLDPGPETQYF

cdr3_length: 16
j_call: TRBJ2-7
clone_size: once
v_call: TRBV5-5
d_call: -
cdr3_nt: TGTGCCAGCAGCTCCCCCCCCCGTGGACCGCGCTACGAGCAGTACTTC
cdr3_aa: CASSSPPRGPRYEQYF

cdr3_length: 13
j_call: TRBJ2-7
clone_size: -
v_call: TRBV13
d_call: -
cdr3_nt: TGTGCCAGCAGCTTAGAAAACTCCTACGAGCAGTACTTC
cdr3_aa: CASSLENSYEQYF

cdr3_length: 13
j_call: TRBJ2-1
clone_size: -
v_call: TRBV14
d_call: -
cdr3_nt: TGTGCCAGCAGCGGGGGATCCTACAATGAGCAGTTCTTC
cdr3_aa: CASSGGSYNEQFF

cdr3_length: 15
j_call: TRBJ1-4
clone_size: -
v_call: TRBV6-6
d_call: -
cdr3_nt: TGTGCCAGCAGTCAGGACTTCGGGCAGAATGAAAAACTGTTTTTT
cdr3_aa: CASSQDFGQNEKLFF

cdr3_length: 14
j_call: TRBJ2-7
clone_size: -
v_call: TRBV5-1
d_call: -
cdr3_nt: TGCGCCAGCAGCTTTAGTTCTTCCCGTTACGAGCAGTACTTC
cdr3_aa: CASSFSSSRYEQYF

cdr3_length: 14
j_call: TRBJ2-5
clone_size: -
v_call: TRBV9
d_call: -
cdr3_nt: TGTGCCAGCAGCGGAGGGAGTAAAGGGGAGACCCAGTACTTC
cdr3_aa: CASSGGSKGETQYF

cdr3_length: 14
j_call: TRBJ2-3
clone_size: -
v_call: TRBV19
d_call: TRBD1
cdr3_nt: TGTGCCAGTAGTATAACAGGGGGCGCAGATACGCAGTATTTT
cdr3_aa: CASSITGGADTQYF

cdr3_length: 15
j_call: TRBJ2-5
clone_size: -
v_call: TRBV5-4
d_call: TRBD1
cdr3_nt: TGTGCCAGCAGCTCCGGACAGGGGGCATGGGAGACCCAGTACTTC
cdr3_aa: CASSSGQGAWETQYF

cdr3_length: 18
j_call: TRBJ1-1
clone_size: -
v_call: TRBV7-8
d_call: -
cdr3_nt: TGTGCCAGCAGCTTGGGTTGGCCGGGACAAAGAAAGAACACTGAAGCTTTCTTT
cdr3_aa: CASSLGWPGQRKNTEAFF

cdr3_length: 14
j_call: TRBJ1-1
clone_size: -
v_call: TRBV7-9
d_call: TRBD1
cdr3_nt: TGTGCCAGCAGCTCCTACAGGGGGATCGATGAAGCTTTCTTT
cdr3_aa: CASSSYRGIDEAFF

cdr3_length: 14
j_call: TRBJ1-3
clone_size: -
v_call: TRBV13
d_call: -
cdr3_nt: TGTGCCAGCAGCTTTTCAGGGGACGGAAACACCATATATTTT
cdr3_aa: CASSFSGDGNTIYF

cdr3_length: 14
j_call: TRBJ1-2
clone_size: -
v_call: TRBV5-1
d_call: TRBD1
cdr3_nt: TGCGCCAGCAGCTTGGGACAGGGCCTCGGAGGCTACACCTTC
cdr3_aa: CASSLGQGLGGYTF

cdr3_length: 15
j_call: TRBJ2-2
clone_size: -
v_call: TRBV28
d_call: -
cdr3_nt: TGTGCCAGCAGCGGACAGCCACCGAACACCGGGGAGCTGTTTTTT
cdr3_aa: CASSGQPPNTGELFF

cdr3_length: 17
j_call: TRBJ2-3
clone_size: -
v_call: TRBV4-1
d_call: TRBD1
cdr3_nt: TGCGCCAGCAGCCAAGCGTCGGGACAGGTTGGCACAGATACGCAGTATTTT
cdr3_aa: CASSQASGQVGTDTQYF

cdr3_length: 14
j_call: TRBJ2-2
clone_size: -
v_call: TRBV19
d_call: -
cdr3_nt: TGTGCCAGTCGTTGGCAAAAGGTTACCGGGGAGCTGTTTTTT
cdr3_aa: CASRWQKVTGELFF

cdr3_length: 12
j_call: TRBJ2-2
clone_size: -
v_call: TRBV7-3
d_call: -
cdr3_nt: TGTGCCAGCAGCTACGTGACCGGGGAGCTGTTTTTT
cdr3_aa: CASSYVTGELFF

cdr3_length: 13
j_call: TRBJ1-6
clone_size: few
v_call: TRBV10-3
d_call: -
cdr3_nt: TGTGCCATCAATGTGGATCGCAATTCACCCCTCCACTTT
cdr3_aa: CAINVDRNSPLHF

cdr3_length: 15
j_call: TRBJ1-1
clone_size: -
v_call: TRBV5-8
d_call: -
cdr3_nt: TGTGCCAGCAGCTTGTTGTACGGACTGAACACTGAAGCTTTCTTT
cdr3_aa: CASSLLYGLNTEAFF

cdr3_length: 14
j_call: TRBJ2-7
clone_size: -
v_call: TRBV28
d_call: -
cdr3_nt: TGTGCCAGCAGCTACTCCAGGGTCCCCTACGAGCAGTACTTC
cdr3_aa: CASSYSRVPYEQYF

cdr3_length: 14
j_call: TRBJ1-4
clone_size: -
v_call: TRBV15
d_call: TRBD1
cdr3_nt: TGTGCCACCAGCAGCTGGACAGGGAATGAAAAACTGTTTTTT
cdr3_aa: CATSSWTGNEKLFF

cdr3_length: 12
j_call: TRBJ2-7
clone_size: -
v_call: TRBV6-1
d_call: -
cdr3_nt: TGTGCCAGTACGGACAGATCCTACGAGCAGTACTTC
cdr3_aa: CASTDRSYEQYF